The subject of this entry is one TCR beta chain. For TCR, cDNA came from 5'RACE template switching, which added a universal primer site and UMIs. In TCRdb, the 5' RACE reads were re-called with MiXCR into one record per CDR3 protein. The sample consists of about 310,000 distinct CDR3 sequences, around 4% of them appearing once. This sample was included in a study of T cells after yellow fever vaccination. Study in general: Some fractions had low cell numbers, and these were prepared with SMART-Seq v4 Ultra Low Input.

The sequenced sample was PBMCs, obtained on the day of the yellow fever booster vaccination. The clonotype was recovered from a man between 18 and 35 years old who received the YFV17D yellow fever vaccine.

CDR3 sequence: CASSTAGTGGRTYEQYF. The CDR3 DNA sequence: TGTGCCAGCAGTACAGCCGGGACAGGGGGCCGGACCTACGAGCAGTACTTC. V is TRBV6-5 and J is TRBJ2-7, with 12 bases that match TRBD1. V gave up 5 bases and J gave up 2 bases; unmatched junction bases: 10. The CDR3 consists of 17 residues. Germline-derived CDR1 and CDR2 are MNHEY and SVGAGI.